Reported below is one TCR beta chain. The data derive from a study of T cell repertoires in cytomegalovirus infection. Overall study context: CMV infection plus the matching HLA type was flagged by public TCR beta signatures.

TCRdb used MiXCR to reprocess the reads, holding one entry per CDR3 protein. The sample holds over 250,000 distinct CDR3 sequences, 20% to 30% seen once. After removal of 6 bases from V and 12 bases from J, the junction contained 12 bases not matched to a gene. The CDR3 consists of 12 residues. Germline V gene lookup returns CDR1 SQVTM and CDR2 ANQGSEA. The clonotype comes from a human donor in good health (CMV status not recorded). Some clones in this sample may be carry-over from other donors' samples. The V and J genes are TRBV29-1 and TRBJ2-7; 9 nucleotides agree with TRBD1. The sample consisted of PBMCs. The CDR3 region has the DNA TGCAGCGTGGCCGTGACAGGGGGTAGTGTGTACTTC. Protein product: CSVAVTGGSVYF.